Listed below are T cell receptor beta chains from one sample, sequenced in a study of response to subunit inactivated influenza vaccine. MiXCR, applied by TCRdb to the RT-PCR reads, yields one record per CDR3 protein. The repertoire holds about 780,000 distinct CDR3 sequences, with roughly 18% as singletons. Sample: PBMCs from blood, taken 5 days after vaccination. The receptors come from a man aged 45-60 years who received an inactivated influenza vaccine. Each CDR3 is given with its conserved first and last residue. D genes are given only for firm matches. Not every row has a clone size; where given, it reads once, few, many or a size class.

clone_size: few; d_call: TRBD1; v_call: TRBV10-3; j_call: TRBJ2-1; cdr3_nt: TGTGCCATCAGTGATAAAGGGGGCGCGGCGCATGAGCAGTTCTTC; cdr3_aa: CAISDKGGAAHEQFF
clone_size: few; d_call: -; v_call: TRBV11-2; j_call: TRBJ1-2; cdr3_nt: TGTGCCAGCAGCTTGGGGTCGGGGGATTTCTATGGCTACACCTTC; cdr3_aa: CASSLGSGDFYGYTF
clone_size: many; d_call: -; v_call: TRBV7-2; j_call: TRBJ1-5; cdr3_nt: TGTGCCAGCAGCTTAGAACGGGAACAGCCCCAGCATTTT; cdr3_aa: CASSLEREQPQHF
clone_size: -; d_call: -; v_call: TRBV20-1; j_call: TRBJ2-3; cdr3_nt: TGCAGTGCTAGAGATCCAGGCGGCACAGATACGCAGTATTTT; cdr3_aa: CSARDPGGTDTQYF
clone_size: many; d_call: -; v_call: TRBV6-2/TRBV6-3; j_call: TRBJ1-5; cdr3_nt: TGTGCCAGCAGTTACTCCCCCGGGACCGGGCCCCAGCATTTT; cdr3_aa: CASSYSPGTGPQHF
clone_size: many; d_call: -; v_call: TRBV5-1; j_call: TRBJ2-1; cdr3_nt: TGCGCCAGCAGCTTGGCCAGGACCAATGAGCAGTTCTTC; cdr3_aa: CASSLARTNEQFF
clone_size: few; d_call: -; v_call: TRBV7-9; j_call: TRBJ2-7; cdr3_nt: TGTGCCAGCAGCTTAGCGGGCAGCCTCTCCTACGAGCAGTACTTC; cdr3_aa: CASSLAGSLSYEQYF
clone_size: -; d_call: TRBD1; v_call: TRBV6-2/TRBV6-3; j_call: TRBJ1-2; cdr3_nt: TGTGCCAGCAGTTACTCGACAGGGAAGTGGTATGGCTACACCTTC; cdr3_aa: CASSYSTGKWYGYTF
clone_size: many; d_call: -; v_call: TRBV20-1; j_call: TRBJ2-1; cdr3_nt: TGCAGTGCTAGAGACCCATCTAACAATGAGCAGTTCTTC; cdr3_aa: CSARDPSNNEQFF
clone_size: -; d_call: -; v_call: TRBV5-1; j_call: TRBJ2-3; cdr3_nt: TGCGCCAGCAGCTGGAAACAGAGCACAGATACGCAGTATTTT; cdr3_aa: CASSWKQSTDTQYF
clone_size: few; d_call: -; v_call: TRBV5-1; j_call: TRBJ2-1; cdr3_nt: TGCGCCAGCAGCCAGGGACCCAAGACTAACAATGAGCAGTTCTTC; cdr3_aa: CASSQGPKTNNEQFF
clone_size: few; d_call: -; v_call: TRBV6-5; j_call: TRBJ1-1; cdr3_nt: TGTGCCAGCAATTTCAGGGGTGGCACTGAAGCTTTCTTT; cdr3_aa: CASNFRGGTEAFF
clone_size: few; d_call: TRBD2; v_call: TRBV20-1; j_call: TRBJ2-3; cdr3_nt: TGCAGTGCTAGAGTGATTAGCGGGAGCGAAGATACGCAGTATTTT; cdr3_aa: CSARVISGSEDTQYF
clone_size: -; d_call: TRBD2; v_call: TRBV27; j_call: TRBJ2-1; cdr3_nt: TGTGCCATCGCACCGGGACTACCCCCCAATGAGCAGTTCTTC; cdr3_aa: CAIAPGLPPNEQFF
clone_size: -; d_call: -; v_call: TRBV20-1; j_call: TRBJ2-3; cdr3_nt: TGCAGTGCTCGACGAGGGACACAGACAGATACGCAGTATTTT; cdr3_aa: CSARRGTQTDTQYF
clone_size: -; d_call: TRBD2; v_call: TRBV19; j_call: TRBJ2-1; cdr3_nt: TGTGCCAGTACCCCACTAGCGGGGGGACCCACCTACAATGAGCAGTTCTTC; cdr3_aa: CASTPLAGGPTYNEQFF
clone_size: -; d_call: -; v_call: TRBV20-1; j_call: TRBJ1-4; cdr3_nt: TGCAGTGCTAGTCCGGGACCTAATGAAAAACTGTTTTTT; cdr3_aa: CSASPGPNEKLFF
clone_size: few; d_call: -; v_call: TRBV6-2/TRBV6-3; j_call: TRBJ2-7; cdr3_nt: TGTGCCAGCATGTTATCCCCCAGGGTCCACGAGCAGTACTTC; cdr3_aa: CASMLSPRVHEQYF
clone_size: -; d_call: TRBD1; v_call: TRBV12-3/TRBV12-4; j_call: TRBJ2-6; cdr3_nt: TGTGCCAGCAGTTTAGCACCAGGGGGACAGGGGGCGCCTGGGGCCAACGTCCTGACTTTC; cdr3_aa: CASSLAPGGQGAPGANVLTF
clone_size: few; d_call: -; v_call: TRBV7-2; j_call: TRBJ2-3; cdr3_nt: TGTGCCAGCAGCATAAGGACCGGACAGTCCACAGATACGCAGTATTTT; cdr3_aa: CASSIRTGQSTDTQYF
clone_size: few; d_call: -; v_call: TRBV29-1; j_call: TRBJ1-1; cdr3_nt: TGCAGCGTTGAAGTCCTCCCTGAAGCTTTCTTT; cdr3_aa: CSVEVLPEAFF
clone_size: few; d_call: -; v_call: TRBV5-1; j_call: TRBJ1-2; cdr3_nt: TGCGCCAGCAGCCAGGACTGGAACTATGGCTACACCTTC; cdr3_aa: CASSQDWNYGYTF
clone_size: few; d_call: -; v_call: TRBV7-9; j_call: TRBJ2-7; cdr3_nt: TGTGCCAGCAGCTTATTGGGAGCTTTGGGCGAGCAGTACTTC; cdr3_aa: CASSLLGALGEQYF
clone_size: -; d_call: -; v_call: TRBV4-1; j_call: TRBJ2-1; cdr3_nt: TGCGCCAGCAGCCAAGAAAGGACGGAGCAGTTCTTC; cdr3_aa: CASSQERTEQFF
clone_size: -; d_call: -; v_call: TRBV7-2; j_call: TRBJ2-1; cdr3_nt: TGTGCCAGCAGCTTAAGAGCGTCTCACCTGGTTAATGAGCAGTTCTTC; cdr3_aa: CASSLRASHLVNEQFF
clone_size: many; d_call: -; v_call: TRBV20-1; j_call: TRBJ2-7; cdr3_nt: TGCAGTGCTCCCCCCCCTCCTAGGGGCGAGCAGTACTTC; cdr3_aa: CSAPPPPRGEQYF
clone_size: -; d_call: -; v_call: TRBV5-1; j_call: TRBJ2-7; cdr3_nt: TGCGCCAGCAGCTTGGTTTGGCATTCCTACGAGCAGTACTTC; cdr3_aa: CASSLVWHSYEQYF
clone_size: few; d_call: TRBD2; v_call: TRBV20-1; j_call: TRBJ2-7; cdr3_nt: TGCAGTGCTAGAGATCTTGCGGGACTAGCGGGAGGAACCTACTCCTACGAGCAGTACTTC; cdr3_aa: CSARDLAGLAGGTYSYEQYF
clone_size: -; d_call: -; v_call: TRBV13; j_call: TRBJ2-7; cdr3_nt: TGTGCCAGCAGCCGGGGACTGAACTCCTACGAGCAGTACTTC; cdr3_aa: CASSRGLNSYEQYF
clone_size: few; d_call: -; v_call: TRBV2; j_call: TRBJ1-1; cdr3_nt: TGTGCCAGCAGTTGGGGGCAGGAGAACACTGAAGCTTTCTTT; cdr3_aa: CASSWGQENTEAFF
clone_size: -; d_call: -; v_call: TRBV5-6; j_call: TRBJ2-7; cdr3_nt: TGTGCCAGCAGCTTTTATCTGCGGGGAAACGAGCAGTACTTC; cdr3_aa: CASSFYLRGNEQYF